Shown below are 29 T cell receptor beta chains from a single sample sequenced in a study of blood T cell repertoires in COVID-19. The method was immunoSEQ multiplex PCR; TCRdb's version includes in-frame clones alone and lacks a portion of them. The table shows 68,000 or so clones, with around 90% occurring only once. Sequenced material: peripheral blood. These receptors were taken from a man aged 45-60 years with active COVID-19.

Only one count was recorded for this clone. The gene calls are TRBV2 and TRBJ2-1, with TRBD2 identical over 9 bases. J gave up 9 bases and V 3 bases, and 9 bases lay outside the gene matches. Germline V CDR1 and CDR2: SNHLY, FYNNEI. This CDR3 has 15 amino acids. The CDR3 region has the DNA TGTGCCAGCAGTGACTCCGCGGGGGGGATGAGTGAGCAGTTCTTC. This gives the protein CASSDSAGGMSEQFF.

This clone appeared a single time. The chain joins TRBV27 to TRBJ2-1, with D unclear. Germline V gene lookup returns CDR1 MNHEY and CDR2 SMNVEV (reference sequence). The CDR3 length is 12 residues. With 4 bases removed from V and 6 bases from J, the gap between germline ends came to 7 bases. The CDR3: CASSSPGNEQFF. Written as DNA, the CDR3 is TGTGCCAGCAGTTCACCGGGCAATGAGCAGTTCTTC.

The V gene is TRBV4-3, the J gene TRBJ1-1, with a possible D match to TRBD1 (5 bases). The CDR3 loop spans 13 amino acids. The V and J ends lost 1 base and 10 bases respectively, with 13 bases between them. The germline CDR1 and CDR2 sequences are LGHNA and YSLEER. CDR3 in DNA: TGCGCCAGCAGCCAAGGTGACAGCGTAGGAGCTTTCTTT. Translating gives CASSQGDSVGAFF.

V gene TRBV6-5 combines with J gene TRBJ1-6; weak D call: TRBD1 (5 bases). Per germline, CDR1 MNHEY and CDR2 SVGAGI. This CDR3 contains 16 residues. Trimming cost V 0 bases and J 7 bases, with 13 bases left between them. CDR3 bases: TGTGCCAGCAGTTACTCGGGGCCGCAGGGAAATTCACCCCTCCACTTT. Translating it yields CASSYSGPQGNSPLHF.

The rearrangement links TRBV7-6 to TRBJ1-3; 9 bases map to TRBD1. V dropped 5 bases and J dropped 3; count of bases not matched to a gene: 11. The CDR3 has 17 residues. CDR1 and CDR2 from the germline V gene are SGHVS and FNYEAQ. CDR3: CASSHVRQGESGNTIYF. CDR3 DNA sequence: TGTGCCAGCAGCCATGTTAGACAGGGGGAAAGTGGAAACACCATATATTTT.

This chain joins TRBV5-4 and TRBJ2-7; 8 bases match TRBD2. This CDR3 region has 14 residues. With 3 bases clipped from V and 2 bases from J, the junction kept 4 bases outside the gene matches. CDR1 and CDR2 from the germline V gene are SGHNT and YYREEE (reference sequence). The CDR3 spells CASSSGTRPYEQYF. The CDR3 bases are TGTGCCAGCAGCTCCGGGACTAGGCCCTACGAGCAGTACTTC.

The chain links TRBV19 to TRBJ1-5; 8 bases are a match to TRBD1. Germline V lookup: CDR1 LNHDA, CDR2 SQIVND (reference sequence). Unmatched junction bases numbered 5, after V lost 8 bases and J lost 2 bases. CDR3 length: 14 residues. As DNA, the CDR3 is TGTGCCAGTTTACAGGGGGTCGGCAATCAGCCCCAGCATTTT. Translated: CASLQGVGNQPQHF.

This rearrangement joins TRBV18 to TRBJ2-7, with D maybe TRBD1 (5 bases). V lost 0 bases and J 7 bases, leaving 10 bases between the germline ends. There are 13 residues in the CDR3. CDR1 KGHSH and CDR2 LQKENI come from the germline V gene. CDR3 DNA sequence: TGTGCCAGCTCACCACCAGCAGGGTTTGAGCAGTACTTC. Its protein product is CASSPPAGFEQYF.

The V call is TRBV5-1, the J call TRBJ2-1; TRBD1 is a possible D gene (6 bases). V was pared by 4 bases and J by 1 base, with 12 bases between. This CDR3 has 15 residues. Germline CDR1 and CDR2: SGHRS and YFSETQ. The chain's CDR3 is CASSPGRGSYNEQFF. Here the CDR3 DNA reads TGCGCCAGCAGCCCCGGTAGGGGGTCCTACAATGAGCAGTTCTTC.

The rearrangement joins TRBV28 to TRBJ1-6; D gene unclear. Trimming cost V 8 bases and J 4 bases, with 15 bases left between them. The length of the CDR3 is 15 residues. CDR1 and CDR2 (germline): MDHEN, SYDVKM. Written as DNA, the CDR3 is TGTGCCAGCGGTCTTCTGACACAGTATAATTCACCCCTCCACTTT. Translation: CASGLLTQYNSPLHF.

The chain's CDR3 is CASSLGGLQETQYF. The CDR3 coding sequence is TGCGCCAGCAGCTTGGGGGGCCTGCAAGAGACCCAGTACTTC. The rearrangement joins TRBV5-1 to TRBJ2-5; TRBD1 is a possible D gene (5 bases). Trimming took off 0 bases at V and 2 bases at J, with 8 bases between the two ends. The CDR3 spans 14 residues. Germline-derived CDR1 and CDR2 are SGHRS and YFSETQ.

This sequence joins TRBV11-1 and TRBJ2-5, with TRBD1 matching 11 bases. Germline lookup yields CDR1 SGHAT and CDR2 FQDESV (reference sequence). The CDR3 has 15 amino acids. Trimming cost V 3 bases and J 3 bases; bases outside gene matches: 3. The CDR3 sequence is CASSLGQGVKETQYF. In DNA, the CDR3 is TGTGCCAGCAGCTTGGGACAGGGGGTAAAAGAGACCCAGTACTTC.

This clone was observed once. The chain links TRBV11-2 to TRBJ2-1, with 10 bases identical to TRBD2. Looked up from germline, CDR1 is SGHAT and CDR2 is FQNNGV. Trimming at V came to 3 bases and at J to 9 bases, leaving 17 bases not matched to a gene. CDR3 length: 18 residues. DNA for the CDR3: TGTGCCAGCAGCTTGGGAAGCGGGAGGGCCCTACCCGACGGTGAGCAGTTCTTC. Its protein product is CASSLGSGRALPDGEQFF.

This chain links TRBV6-2 or TRBV6-3 with TRBJ2-1, with TRBD2 matching over 8 bases. The CDR3 spans 16 residues. The V and J ends lost 5 bases and 6 bases, in that order; junction bases with no gene match: 12. The germline gives CDR1 MNHEY, CDR2 SVGEGT. CDR3 amino acids: CASSPGVLAEFNEQFF. CDR3 coding DNA: TGTGCCAGCAGTCCGGGAGTACTAGCGGAATTCAATGAGCAGTTCTTC.

The chain employs TRBV28 and TRBJ1-4; D possibly corresponds to TRBD1 (5 bases). Germline loops: CDR1 MDHEN, CDR2 SYDVKM. The V end lost 7 bases, the J end lost 5 bases, and 8 bases lay between the germline ends. The CDR3 consists of 12 residues. The CDR3 sequence is CASIGVNEKLFF. Here the CDR3 DNA reads TGTGCCAGCATAGGGGTAAATGAAAAACTGTTTTTT.

The V gene is TRBV27, the J gene TRBJ1-6; weak D call: TRBD1 (5 bases). The germline gives CDR1 MNHEY, CDR2 SMNVEV (reference sequence). V lost 2 bases to trimming and J lost 7 bases, with 9 bases between them. The CDR3 runs 14 residues. The CDR3: CASSLRGTNSPLHF. Here the CDR3 DNA reads TGTGCCAGCAGTTTACGGGGGACGAATTCACCCCTCCACTTT.

J is TRBJ1-5 and V is TRBV18; D is unresolved. The CDR3 has 15 amino acids. Germline loops: CDR1 KGHSH, CDR2 LQKENI. The V and J ends lost 6 bases and 0 bases respectively, with 12 bases between them. The CDR3 nucleotides read TGTGCCAGCTCCCCCTCAGAGGGTAGCAATCAGCCCCAGCATTTT. It translates to CASSPSEGSNQPQHF. Together with reference TRBV18 and TRBJ1-5, the CDR3 gives the full variable domain: NAGVMQNPRHLVRRRGQEARLRCSPMKGHSHVYWYRQLPEEGLKFMVYLQKENIIDESGMPKERFSAEFPKEGPSILRIQQVVRGDSAAYFCASSPSEGSNQPQHFGDGTRLSIL.

The chain is built from TRBV29-1 and TRBJ1-1, with 7 bases identical to TRBD1. Trimming took 5 bases from V and 1 from J; bases not matched to a gene: 7. CDR1 and CDR2 from the germline V gene are SQVTM and ANQGSEA. CDR3 length: 14 amino acids. As DNA, the CDR3 is TGCAGCGTTACCCCGACAGGGACGAACACTGAAGCTTTCTTT. Protein product: CSVTPTGTNTEAFF. The full variable domain, in which reference TRBV29-1 and TRBJ1-1 provide the parts outside the CDR3, is SAVISQKPSRDICQRGTSLTIQCQVDSQVTMMFWYRQQPGQSLTLIATANQGSEATYESGFVIDKFPISRPNLTFSTLTVSNMSPEDSSIYLCSVTPTGTNTEAFFGQGTRLTVV.

The V gene is TRBV27, the J gene TRBJ1-6; D is ambiguous. Germline CDR1 is MNHEY and CDR2 is SMNVEV (reference sequence). There are 13 residues in the CDR3. Trimming removed 2 bases at V and 14 bases at J, with 13 bases between. This CDR3 reads CASSLDEVSALHF. CDR3 coding DNA: TGTGCCAGCAGTTTAGACGAGGTTTCGGCCCTCCACTTT.

The chain joins TRBV28 to TRBJ2-1, with D hard to call. The germline CDR1 and CDR2 sequences are MDHEN and SYDVKM. The CDR3 is 19 amino acids. V lost 3 bases, J lost 0 bases, and 21 bases lay in between. The DNA of the CDR3 is TGTGCCAGCAGTTTGTTGGGCCATGGCCGACCTAACTCCTACAATGAGCAGTTCTTC. Residues: CASSLLGHGRPNSYNEQFF.

The J gene is TRBJ2-1, the V gene TRBV4-1; possible D gene TRBD1, 5 bases. The CDR3 covers 14 residues. Germline lookup yields CDR1 MGHRA and CDR2 YSYEKL. V was shortened by 3 bases and J by 5 bases, with 11 bases between the two germline ends. The CDR3 reads CASSQTRVNNEQFF. CDR3 DNA: TGCGCCAGCAGCCAGACCAGGGTAAACAATGAGCAGTTCTTC.

This chain uses TRBV7-9 with TRBJ1-1, with 8 bases matching TRBD1. V lost 5 bases to trimming and J lost 9 bases; unmatched junction nucleotides: 11. CDR1 and CDR2 from the germline V gene are SEHNR and FQNEAQ (reference sequence). The CDR3 consists of 14 residues. The CDR3 reads CASSLGTGLLKAFF. The DNA of the CDR3 is TGTGCCAGCAGCCTCGGGACAGGACTACTGAAAGCTTTCTTT.

The rearrangement links TRBV7-8 to TRBJ1-6; 7 bases agree with TRBD1. There are 15 residues in the CDR3. The germline V gene has CDR1 SGHVS and CDR2 FQNEAQ. V dropped 5 bases and J dropped 6; count of bases not matched to a gene: 7. CDR3 sequence (DNA): TGTGCCAGCAGCCAGGAGACAGGGATTAATTCACCCCTCCACTTT. It codes for CASSQETGINSPLHF.

This clone has just one count. The chain is built from TRBV7-8 and TRBJ2-3, with 7 bases matching TRBD2. With V trimmed by 0 bases and J by 1 base, 7 bases remained unmatched. The germline V gene has CDR1 SGHVS and CDR2 FQNEAQ. The CDR3 length is 17 residues. The CDR3 sequence is CASSLARGGDRTDTQYF. CDR3 DNA: TGTGCCAGCAGCTTAGCGCGCGGGGGAGATCGCACAGATACGCAGTATTTT.

This sequence joins TRBV7-9 and TRBJ1-1; no clear D. V was clipped by 7 bases and J by 2 bases, with 14 bases between them. This CDR3 region has 14 residues. CDR1 SEHNR and CDR2 FQNEAQ come from the germline V gene (reference sequence). This chain's CDR3 is CASILTRGNTEAFF. The CDR3 bases are TGTGCCAGCATTCTCACCCGCGGTAACACTGAAGCTTTCTTT.

This chain joins TRBV19 and TRBJ2-1, with a weak D call TRBD1 (5 bases). CDR3 length equals 14 residues. Germline CDR1 and CDR2: LNHDA and SQIVND (reference sequence). Trimming pared 1 base from V and 2 bases from J, leaving 6 bases between. The CDR3 DNA reads as TGTGCCAGTAGTATAGTGGACACCTACAATGAGCAGTTCTTC. Protein product: CASSIVDTYNEQFF.

V and J are TRBV10-3 and TRBJ2-7, with D possibly being TRBD2 (5 bases). Trimming took off 0 bases at V and 1 base at J, with 10 bases between the two ends. This CDR3 is 15 amino acids long. The germline V gene encodes CDR1 ENHRY and CDR2 SYGVKD. CDR3 region: CAISESVEGSYEQYF. CDR3 nucleotide sequence: TGTGCCATCAGTGAGTCGGTTGAGGGTTCCTACGAGCAGTACTTC.

This chain joins TRBV2 and TRBJ1-2; 10 positions match TRBD1. V was pared by 6 bases and J by 7 bases, with 11 bases of the junction left unmatched. Germline CDR1 reads SNHLY; CDR2 reads FYNNEI. CDR3 length: 15 amino acids. The CDR3 region is CASSATGQGKGGYTF. The CDR3, as DNA: TGTGCCAGCAGCGCAACGGGACAGGGGAAGGGTGGCTACACCTTC.

The chain links TRBV20-1 to TRBJ2-7; no clear D. Trimming left V 2 bases short and J 1 base short, with 3 bases between. Germline values: CDR1 DFQATT, CDR2 SNEGSKA (reference sequence). This CDR3 is 11 amino acids long. CDR3 amino acids: CSARTSYEQYF. The CDR3 nucleotides are TGCAGTGCTAGAACTTCCTACGAGCAGTACTTC.